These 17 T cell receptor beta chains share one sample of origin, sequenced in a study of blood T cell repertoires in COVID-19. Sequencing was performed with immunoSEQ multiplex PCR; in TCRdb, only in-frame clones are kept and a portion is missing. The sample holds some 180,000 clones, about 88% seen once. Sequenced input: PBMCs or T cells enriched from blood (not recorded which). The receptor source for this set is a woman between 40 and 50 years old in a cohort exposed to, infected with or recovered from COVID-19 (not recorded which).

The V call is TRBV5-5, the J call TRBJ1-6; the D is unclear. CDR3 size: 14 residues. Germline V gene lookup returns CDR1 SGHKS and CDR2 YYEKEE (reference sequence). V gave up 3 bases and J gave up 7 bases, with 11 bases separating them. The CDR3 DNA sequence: TGTGCCAGCAGCTCCCAGGTCCTGAATTCACCCCTCCACTTT. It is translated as CASSSQVLNSPLHF.

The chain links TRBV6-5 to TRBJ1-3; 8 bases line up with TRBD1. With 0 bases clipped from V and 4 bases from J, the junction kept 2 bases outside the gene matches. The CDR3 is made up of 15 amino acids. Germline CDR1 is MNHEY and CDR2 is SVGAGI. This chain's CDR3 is CASSYSRQGGNTIYF. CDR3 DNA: TGTGCCAGCAGTTACTCGAGACAGGGGGGAAACACCATATATTTT.

The CDR3 DNA follows: TGTGCCAGTAGTAATCCCTGGACAGGGCCCTACAATCAGCCCCAGCATTTT. This gives the protein CASSNPWTGPYNQPQHF. The genes are TRBV19 and TRBJ1-5; TRBD1 aligns across 8 bases. The germline V gene encodes CDR1 LNHDA and CDR2 SQIVND (reference sequence). This CDR3 contains 17 residues. The trim removed 4 bases at V and 3 bases at J, leaving 11 bases unmatched. Full variable domain (rest looked up from reference TRBV19 and TRBJ1-5): DGGITQSPKYLFRKEGQNVTLSCEQNLNHDAMYWYRQDPGQGLRLIYYSQIVNDFQKGDIAEGYSVSREKKESFPLTVTSAQKNPTAFYLCASSNPWTGPYNQPQHFGDGTRLSIL.

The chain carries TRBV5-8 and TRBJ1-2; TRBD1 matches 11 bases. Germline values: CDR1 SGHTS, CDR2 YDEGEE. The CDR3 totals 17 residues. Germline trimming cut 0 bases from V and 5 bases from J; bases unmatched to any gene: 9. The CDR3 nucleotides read TGTGCCAGCAGCTTGGGGCGGGACAGGGGGAGGCGATATGGCTACACCTTC. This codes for CASSLGRDRGRRYGYTF.

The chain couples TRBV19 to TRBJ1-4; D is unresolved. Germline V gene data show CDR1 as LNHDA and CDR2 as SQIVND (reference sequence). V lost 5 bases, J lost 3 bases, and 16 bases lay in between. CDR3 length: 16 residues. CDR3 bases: TGTGCCAGTAGTGAGGGTTTCCTGGCGGCTAATGAAAAACTGTTTTTT. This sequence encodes CASSEGFLAANEKLFF. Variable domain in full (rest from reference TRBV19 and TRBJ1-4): DGGITQSPKYLFRKEGQNVTLSCEQNLNHDAMYWYRQDPGQGLRLIYYSQIVNDFQKGDIAEGYSVSREKKESFPLTVTSAQKNPTAFYLCASSEGFLAANEKLFFGSGTQLSVL.

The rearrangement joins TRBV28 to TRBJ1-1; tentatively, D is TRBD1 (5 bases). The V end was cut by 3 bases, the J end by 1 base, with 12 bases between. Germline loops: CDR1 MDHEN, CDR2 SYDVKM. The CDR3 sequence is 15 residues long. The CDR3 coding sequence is TGTGCCAGCAGTTTCTCGGGGGATGGGAACACTGAAGCTTTCTTT. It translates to CASSFSGDGNTEAFF.

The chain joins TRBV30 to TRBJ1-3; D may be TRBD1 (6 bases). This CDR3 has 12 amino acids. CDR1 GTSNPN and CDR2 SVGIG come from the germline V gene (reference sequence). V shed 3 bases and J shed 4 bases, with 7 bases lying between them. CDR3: CAWSGTGNTIYF. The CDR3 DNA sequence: TGTGCCTGGAGCGGGACAGGAAACACCATATATTTT.

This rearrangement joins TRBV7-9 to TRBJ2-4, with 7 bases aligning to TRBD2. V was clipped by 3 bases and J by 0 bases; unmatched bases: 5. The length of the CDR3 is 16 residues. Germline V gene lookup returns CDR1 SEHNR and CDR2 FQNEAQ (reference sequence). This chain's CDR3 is CASSLGGALAKNIQYF. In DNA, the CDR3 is TGTGCCAGCAGCTTGGGAGGGGCACTAGCCAAAAACATTCAGTACTTC. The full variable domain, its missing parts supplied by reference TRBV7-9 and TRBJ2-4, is DTGVSQNPRHKITKRGQNVTFRCDPISEHNRLYWYRQTLGQGPEFLTYFQNEAQLEKSRLLSDRFSAERPKGSFSTLEIQRTEQGDSAMYLCASSLGGALAKNIQYFGAGTRLSVL.

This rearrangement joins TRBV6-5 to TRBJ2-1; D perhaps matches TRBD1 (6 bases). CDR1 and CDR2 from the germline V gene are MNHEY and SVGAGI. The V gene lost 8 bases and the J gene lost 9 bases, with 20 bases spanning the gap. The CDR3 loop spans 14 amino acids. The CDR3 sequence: CASSKDTTRGEQFF. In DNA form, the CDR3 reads TGTGCCAGCTCAAAGGACACTACCAGGGGTGAGCAGTTCTTC.

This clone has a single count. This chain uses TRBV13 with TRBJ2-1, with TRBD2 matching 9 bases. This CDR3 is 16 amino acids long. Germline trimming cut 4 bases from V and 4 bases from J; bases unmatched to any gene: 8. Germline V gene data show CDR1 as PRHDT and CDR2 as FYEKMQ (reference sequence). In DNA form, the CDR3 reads TGTGCCAGCAGCTCGGGACTAGCCCGAACGTACAATGAGCAGTTCTTC. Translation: CASSSGLARTYNEQFF.

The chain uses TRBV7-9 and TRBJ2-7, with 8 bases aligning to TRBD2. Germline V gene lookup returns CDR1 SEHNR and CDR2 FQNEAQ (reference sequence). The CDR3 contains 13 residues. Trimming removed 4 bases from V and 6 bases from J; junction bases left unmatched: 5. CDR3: CASSWGTRGEQYF. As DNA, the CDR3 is TGTGCCAGCAGCTGGGGGACTAGAGGCGAGCAGTACTTC.

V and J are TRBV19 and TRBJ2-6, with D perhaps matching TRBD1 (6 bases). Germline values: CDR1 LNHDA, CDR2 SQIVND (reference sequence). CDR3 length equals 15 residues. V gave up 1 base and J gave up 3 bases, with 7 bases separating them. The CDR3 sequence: CASSIVGGGANVLTF. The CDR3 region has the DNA TGTGCCAGTAGTATAGTAGGGGGTGGGGCCAACGTCCTGACTTTC.

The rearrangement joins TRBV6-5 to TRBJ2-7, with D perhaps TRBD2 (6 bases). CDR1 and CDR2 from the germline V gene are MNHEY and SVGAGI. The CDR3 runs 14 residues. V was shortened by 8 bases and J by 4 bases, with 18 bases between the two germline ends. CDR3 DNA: TGTGCCAGCCCTGCGGGGTCCATACCTTACGAGCAGTACTTC. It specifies CASPAGSIPYEQYF.

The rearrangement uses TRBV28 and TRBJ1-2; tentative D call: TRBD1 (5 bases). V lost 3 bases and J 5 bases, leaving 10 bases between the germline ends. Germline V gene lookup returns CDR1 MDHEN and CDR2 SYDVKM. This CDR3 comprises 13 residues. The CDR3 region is CASSLRGEYGYTF. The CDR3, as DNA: TGTGCCAGCAGTTTGCGGGGGGAGTATGGCTACACCTTC.

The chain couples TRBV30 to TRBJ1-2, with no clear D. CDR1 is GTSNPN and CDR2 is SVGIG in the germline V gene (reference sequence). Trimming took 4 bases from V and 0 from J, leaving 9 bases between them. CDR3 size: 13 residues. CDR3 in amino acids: CAWNPTANYGYTF. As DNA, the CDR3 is TGTGCCTGGAATCCTACGGCTAACTATGGCTACACCTTC.

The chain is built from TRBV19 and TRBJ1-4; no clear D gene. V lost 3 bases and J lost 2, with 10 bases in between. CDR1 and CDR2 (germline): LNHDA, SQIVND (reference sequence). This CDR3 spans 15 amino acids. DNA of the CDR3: TGTGCCAGTAGTATTGTAGCAGTCACTAATGAAAAACTGTTTTTT. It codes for CASSIVAVTNEKLFF.

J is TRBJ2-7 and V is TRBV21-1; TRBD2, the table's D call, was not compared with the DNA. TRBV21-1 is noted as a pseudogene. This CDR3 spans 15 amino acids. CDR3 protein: CASSETSGGTHEQYF. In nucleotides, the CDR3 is TGTGCCAGCAGCGAAACTAGCGGGGGGACCCACGAGCAGTACTTC.